This TCR beta chain was observed in a study of tumor and adjacent non-tumor tissue in lung cancer. Background on the study: Aged about 31 to 76 years, patients included 10 men and 4 to 6 women with stage I to III disease.

This clonotype came up once. Its antigen remains unknown. At one end the junction does not follow the germline gene, possibly because of a read error. The study, taken as a whole, reports: Compared with tumor, normal lung showed significantly lower TCR diversity.

RNA was extracted from bulk tissue without any cell sorting. Donors were chemotherapy-naive, newly diagnosed lung cancer surgical patients in China, August–late 2014. The library came from three nested PCR rounds adapted from ARM-PCR protocols. TCRdb recomputed calls from the multiplex PCR reads with MiXCR, one row per CDR3 protein. This sample has fewer than 120,000 distinct CDR3 sequences, with about 87% found just once. The germline V gene has CDR1 MNHEY and CDR2 SVGAGI. This CDR3 has 17 residues. The chain uses TRBV6-5 and TRBJ1-2; the D gene is possibly TRBD1 (6 bases). This receptor was obtained from a man in his 70s with non-small cell lung cancer. What was sequenced was lung tumor tissue. The chain's CDR3 is CASGYTLTGGGYYGYTF. The CDR3 nucleotides are TGTGCCAGCGGTTACACTTTGACAGGCGGCGGGTACTATGGCTACACCTTC.